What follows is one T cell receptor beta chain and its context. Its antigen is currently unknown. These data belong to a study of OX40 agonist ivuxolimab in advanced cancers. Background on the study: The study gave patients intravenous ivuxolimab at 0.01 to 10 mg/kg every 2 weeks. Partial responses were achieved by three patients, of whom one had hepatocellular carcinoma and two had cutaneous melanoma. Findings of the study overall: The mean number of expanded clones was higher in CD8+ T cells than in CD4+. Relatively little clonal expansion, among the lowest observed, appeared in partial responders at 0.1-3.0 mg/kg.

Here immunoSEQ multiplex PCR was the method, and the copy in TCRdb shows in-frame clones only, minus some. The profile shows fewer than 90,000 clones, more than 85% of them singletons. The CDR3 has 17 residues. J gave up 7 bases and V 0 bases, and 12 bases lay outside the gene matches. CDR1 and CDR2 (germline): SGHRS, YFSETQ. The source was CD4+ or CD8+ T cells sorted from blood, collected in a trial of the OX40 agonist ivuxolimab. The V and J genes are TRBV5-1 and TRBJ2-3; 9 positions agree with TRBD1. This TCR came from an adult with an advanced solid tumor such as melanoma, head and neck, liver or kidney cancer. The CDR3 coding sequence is TGCGCCAGCAGCTTGGCCACCGGGACAGGGAGCCAGAATACGCAGTATTTT. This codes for CASSLATGTGSQNTQYF.